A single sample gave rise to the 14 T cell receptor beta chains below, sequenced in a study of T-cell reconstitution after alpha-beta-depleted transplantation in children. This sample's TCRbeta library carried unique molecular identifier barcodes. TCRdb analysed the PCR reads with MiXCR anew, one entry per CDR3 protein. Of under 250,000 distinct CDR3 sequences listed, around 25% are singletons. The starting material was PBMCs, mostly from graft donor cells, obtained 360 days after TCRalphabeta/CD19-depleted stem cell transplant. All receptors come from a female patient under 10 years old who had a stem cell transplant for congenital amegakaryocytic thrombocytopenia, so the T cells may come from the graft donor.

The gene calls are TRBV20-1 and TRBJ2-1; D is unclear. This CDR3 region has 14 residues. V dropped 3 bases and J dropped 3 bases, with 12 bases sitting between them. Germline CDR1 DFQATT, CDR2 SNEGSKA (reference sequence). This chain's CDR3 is CSASGVESYNEQFF. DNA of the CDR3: TGCAGTGCTAGTGGTGTTGAAAGCTACAATGAGCAGTTCTTC.

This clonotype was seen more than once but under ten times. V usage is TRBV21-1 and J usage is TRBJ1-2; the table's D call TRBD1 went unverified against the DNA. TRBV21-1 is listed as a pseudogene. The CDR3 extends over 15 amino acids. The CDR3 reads CASSKTGTGGSGYTF. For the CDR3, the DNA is TGTGCCAGCAGCAAGACCGGGACAGGGGGCTCTGGCTACACCTTC.

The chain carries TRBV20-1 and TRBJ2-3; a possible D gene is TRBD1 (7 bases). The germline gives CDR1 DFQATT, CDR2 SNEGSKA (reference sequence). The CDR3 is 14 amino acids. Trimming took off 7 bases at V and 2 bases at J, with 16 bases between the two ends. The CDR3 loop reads CSGGDSNHTDTQYF. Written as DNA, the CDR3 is TGCAGTGGGGGGGACAGTAACCACACAGATACGCAGTATTTT.

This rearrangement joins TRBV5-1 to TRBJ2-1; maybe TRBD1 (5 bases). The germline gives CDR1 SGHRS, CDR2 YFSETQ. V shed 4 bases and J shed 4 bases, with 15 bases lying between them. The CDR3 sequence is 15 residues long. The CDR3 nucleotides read TGCGCCAGCAGCACCGACAGAATTCTGTACAATGAGCAGTTCTTC. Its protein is CASSTDRILYNEQFF.

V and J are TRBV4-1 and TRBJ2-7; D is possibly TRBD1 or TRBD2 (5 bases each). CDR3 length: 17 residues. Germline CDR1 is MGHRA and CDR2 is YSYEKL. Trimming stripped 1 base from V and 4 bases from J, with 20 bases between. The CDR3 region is CASSQVFSIGAGYEQYF. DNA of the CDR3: TGCGCCAGCAGCCAAGTATTCAGTATCGGGGCCGGTTACGAGCAGTACTTC.

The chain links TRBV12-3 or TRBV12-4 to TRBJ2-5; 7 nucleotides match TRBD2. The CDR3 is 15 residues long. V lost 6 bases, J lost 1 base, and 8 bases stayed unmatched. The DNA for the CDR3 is TGTGCCAGCAGAACAACTAGCGCAACCCAAGAGACCCAGTACTTC. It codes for CASRTTSATQETQYF.

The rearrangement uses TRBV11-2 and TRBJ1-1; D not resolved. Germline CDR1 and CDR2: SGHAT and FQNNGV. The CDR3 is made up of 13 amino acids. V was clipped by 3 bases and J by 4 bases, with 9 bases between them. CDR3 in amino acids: CASSFPGLTEAFF. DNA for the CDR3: TGTGCCAGCAGCTTCCCAGGACTCACTGAAGCTTTCTTT.

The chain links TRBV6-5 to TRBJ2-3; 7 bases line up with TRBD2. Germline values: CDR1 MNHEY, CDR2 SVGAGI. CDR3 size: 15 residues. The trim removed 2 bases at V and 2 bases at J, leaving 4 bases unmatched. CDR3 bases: TGTGCCAGCAGTTACGGCGGGAGCCCCACAGATACGCAGTATTTT. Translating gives CASSYGGSPTDTQYF.

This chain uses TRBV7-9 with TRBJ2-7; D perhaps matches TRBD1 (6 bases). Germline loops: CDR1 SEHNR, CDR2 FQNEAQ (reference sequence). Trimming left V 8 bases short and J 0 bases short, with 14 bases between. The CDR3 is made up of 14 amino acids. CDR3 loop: CASDRSDSSYEQYF. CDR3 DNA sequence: TGTGCCAGCGACAGGTCCGATAGCTCCTACGAGCAGTACTTC.

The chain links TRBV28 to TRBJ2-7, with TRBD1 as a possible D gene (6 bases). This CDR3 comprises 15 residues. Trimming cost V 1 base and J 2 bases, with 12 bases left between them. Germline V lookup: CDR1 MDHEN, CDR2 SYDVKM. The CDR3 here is CASSLSRQVPYEQYF. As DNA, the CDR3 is TGTGCCAGCAGTTTATCCCGACAGGTGCCCTACGAGCAGTACTTC.

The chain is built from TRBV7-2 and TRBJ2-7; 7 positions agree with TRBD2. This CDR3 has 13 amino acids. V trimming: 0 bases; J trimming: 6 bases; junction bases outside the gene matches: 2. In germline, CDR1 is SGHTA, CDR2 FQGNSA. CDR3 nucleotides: TGTGCCAGCAGCTTAGCGGGAGGGACCGAGCAGTACTTC. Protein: CASSLAGGTEQYF. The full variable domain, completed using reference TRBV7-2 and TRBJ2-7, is GAGVSQSPSNKVTEKGKDVELRCDPISGHTALYWYRQSLGQGLEFLIYFQGNSAPDKSGLPSDRFSAERTGGSVSTLTIQRTQQEDSAVYLCASSLAGGTEQYFGPGTRLTVT.

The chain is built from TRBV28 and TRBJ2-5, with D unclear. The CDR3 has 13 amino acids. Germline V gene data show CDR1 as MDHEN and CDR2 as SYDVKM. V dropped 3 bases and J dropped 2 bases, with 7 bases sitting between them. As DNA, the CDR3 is TGTGCCAGCAGTTTGGAAGTGCAAGAGACCCAGTACTTC. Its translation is CASSLEVQETQYF.

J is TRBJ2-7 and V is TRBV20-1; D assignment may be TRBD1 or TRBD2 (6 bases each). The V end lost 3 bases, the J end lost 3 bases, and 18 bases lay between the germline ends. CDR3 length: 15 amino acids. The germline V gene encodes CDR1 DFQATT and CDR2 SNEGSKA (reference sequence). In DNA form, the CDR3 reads TGCAGTGCTAGGGGTGCGGGACATTACCTCTACGAGCAGTACTTC. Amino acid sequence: CSARGAGHYLYEQYF.

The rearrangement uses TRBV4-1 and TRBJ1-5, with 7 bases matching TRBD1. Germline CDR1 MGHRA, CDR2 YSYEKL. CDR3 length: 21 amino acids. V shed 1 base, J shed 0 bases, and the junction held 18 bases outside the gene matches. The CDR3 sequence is CASSQAWILGQSHNSNQPQHF. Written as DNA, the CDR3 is TGCGCCAGCAGCCAAGCGTGGATCTTGGGACAGTCCCACAATAGCAATCAGCCCCAGCATTTT.